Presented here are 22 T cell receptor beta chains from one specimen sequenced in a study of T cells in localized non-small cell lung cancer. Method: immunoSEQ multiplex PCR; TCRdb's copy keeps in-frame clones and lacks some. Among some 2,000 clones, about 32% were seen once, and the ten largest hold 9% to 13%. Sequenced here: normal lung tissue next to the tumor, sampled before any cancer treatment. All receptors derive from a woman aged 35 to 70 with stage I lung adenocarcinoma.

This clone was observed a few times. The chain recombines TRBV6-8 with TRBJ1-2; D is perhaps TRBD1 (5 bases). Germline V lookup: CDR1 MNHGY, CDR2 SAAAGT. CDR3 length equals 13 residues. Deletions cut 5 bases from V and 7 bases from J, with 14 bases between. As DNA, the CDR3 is TGTGCCAGCAGTACCGTGGGGGGGACTGGCTACACCTTC. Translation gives CASSTVGGTGYTF.

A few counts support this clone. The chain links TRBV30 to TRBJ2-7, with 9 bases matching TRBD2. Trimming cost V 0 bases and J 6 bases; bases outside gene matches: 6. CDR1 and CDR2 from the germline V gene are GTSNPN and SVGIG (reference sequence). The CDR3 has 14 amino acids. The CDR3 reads CAWSVVAGVTEQYF. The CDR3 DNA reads TGTGCCTGGAGTGTGGTAGCGGGAGTCACCGAGCAGTACTTC.

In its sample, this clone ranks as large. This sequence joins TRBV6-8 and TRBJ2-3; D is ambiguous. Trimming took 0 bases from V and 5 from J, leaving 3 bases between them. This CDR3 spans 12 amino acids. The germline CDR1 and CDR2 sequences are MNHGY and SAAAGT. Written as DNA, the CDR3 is TGTGCCAGCAGTTACTCGAAAGATACGCAGTATTTT. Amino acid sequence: CASSYSKDTQYF.

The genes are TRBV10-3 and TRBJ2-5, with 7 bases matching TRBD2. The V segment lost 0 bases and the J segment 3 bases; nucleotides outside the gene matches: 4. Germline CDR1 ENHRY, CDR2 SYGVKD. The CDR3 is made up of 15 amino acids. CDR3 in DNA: TGTGCCATCAGTGAGTCGGGACTACCGAAAGAGACCCAGTACTTC. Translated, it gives CAISESGLPKETQYF.

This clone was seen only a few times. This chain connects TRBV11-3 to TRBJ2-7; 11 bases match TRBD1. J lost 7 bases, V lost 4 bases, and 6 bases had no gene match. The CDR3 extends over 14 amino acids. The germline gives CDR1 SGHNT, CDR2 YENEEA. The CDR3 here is CASSYRDRGWEQYF. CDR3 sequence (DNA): TGTGCCAGCAGCTACCGGGACAGGGGGTGGGAGCAGTACTTC.

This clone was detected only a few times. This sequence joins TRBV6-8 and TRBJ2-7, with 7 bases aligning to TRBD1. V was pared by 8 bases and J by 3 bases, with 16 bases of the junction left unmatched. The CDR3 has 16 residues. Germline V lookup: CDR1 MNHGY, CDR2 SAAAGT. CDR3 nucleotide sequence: TGTGCCAGCGGTCACTTCAGGGGGACCCTCTTCTACGAGCAGTACTTC. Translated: CASGHFRGTLFYEQYF.

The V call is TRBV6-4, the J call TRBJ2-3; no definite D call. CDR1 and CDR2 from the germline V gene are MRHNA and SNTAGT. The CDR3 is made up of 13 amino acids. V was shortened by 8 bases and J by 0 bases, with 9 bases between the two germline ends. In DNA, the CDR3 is TGTGCCAGCCACAGCCGAAGCACAGATACGCAGTATTTT. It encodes CASHSRSTDTQYF.

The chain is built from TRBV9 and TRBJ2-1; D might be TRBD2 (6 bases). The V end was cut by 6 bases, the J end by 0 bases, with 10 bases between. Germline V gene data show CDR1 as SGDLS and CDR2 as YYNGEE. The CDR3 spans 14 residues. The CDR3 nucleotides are TGTGCCAGCAACCTAGCGAGCTCCTACAATGAGCAGTTCTTC. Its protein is CASNLASSYNEQFF.

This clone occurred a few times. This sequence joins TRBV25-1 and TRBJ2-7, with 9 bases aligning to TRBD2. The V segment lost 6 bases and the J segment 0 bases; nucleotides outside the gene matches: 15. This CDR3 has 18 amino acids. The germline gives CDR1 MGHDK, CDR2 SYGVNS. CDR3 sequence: CASSPNRGVAGVSYEQYF. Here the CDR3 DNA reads TGTGCCAGCAGCCCGAATCGCGGGGTAGCGGGAGTCTCCTACGAGCAGTACTTC.

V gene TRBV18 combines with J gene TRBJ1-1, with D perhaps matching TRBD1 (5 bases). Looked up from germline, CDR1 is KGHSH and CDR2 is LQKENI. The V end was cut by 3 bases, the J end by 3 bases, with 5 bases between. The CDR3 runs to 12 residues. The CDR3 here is CASSPGHTEAFF. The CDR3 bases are TGTGCCAGCTCACCGGGGCACACTGAAGCTTTCTTT.

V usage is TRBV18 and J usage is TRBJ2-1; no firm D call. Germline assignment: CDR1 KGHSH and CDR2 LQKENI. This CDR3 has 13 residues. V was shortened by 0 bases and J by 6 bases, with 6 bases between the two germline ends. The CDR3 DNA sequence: TGTGCCAGCTCACCACCTCCGTCCAATGAGCAGTTCTTC. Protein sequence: CASSPPPSNEQFF.

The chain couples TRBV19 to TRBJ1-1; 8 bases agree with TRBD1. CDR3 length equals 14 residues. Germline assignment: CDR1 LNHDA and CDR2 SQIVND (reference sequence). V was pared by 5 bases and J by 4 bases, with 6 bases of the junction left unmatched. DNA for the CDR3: TGTGCCAGTAGTCCCGGACAGGGATCCACTGAAGCTTTCTTT. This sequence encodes CASSPGQGSTEAFF.

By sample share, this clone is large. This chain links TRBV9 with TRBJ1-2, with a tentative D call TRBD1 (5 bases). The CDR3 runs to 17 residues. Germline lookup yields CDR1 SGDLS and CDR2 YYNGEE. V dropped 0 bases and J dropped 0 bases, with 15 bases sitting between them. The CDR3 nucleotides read TGTGCCAGCAGCGTAGAGAGCAGGGTAGGAGCTAACTATGGCTACACCTTC. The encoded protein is CASSVESRVGANYGYTF.

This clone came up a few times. The CDR3 sequence is CAWGQFNQPQHF. The CDR3 DNA is TGTGCCTGGGGACAGTTCAATCAGCCCCAGCATTTT. The rearrangement uses TRBV30 and TRBJ1-5, with D tentatively TRBD1 (6 bases). CDR3 size: 12 residues. CDR1 and CDR2 from the germline V gene are GTSNPN and SVGIG (reference sequence). With 5 bases removed from V and 3 bases from J, the gap between germline ends came to 8 bases.

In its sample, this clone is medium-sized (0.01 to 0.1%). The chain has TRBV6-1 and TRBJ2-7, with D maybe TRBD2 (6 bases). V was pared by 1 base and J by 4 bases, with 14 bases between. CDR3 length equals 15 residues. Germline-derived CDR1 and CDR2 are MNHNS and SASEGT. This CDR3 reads CASSEVGGSVYEQYF. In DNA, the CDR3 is TGTGCCAGCAGTGAAGTAGGAGGGTCGGTGTACGAGCAGTACTTC.

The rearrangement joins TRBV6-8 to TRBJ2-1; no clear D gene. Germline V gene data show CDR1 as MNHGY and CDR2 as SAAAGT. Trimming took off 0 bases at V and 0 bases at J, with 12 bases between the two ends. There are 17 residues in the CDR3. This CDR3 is CASSYSYRPSSYNEQFF. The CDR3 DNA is TGTGCCAGCAGTTACTCCTATAGACCTTCCTCCTACAATGAGCAGTTCTTC.

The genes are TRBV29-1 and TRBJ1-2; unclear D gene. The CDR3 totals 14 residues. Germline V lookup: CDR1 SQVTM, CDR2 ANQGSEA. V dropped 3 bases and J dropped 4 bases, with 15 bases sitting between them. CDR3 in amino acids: CSVDGQEGTYGYTF. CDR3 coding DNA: TGCAGCGTTGACGGCCAAGAGGGTACCTATGGCTACACCTTC.

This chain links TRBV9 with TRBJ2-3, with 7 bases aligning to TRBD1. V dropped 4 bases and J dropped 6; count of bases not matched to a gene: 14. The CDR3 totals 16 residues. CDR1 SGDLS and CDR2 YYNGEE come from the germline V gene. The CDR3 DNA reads TGTGCCAGCAGCTTACCTCGGACAGGCTCCAGGGATACGCAGTATTTT. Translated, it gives CASSLPRTGSRDTQYF.

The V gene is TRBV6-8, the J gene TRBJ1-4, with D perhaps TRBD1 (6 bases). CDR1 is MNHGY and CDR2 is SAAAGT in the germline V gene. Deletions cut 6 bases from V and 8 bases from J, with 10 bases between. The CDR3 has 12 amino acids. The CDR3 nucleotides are TGTGCCAGCAGGCGTCAGGGGGAAAAACTGTTTTTT. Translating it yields CASRRQGEKLFF.

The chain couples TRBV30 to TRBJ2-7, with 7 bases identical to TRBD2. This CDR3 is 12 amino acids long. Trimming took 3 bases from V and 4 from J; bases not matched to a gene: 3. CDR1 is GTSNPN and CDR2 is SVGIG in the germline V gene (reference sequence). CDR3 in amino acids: CAWRGGTYEQYF. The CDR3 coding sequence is TGTGCCTGGAGGGGGGGGACTTACGAGCAGTACTTC.

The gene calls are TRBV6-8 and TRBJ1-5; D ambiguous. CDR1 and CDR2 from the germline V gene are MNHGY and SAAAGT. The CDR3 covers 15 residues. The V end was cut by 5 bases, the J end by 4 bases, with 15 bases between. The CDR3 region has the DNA TGTGCCAGCAGTGCCCTACCGTCTGGTAATCAGCCCCAGCATTTT. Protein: CASSALPSGNQPQHF.

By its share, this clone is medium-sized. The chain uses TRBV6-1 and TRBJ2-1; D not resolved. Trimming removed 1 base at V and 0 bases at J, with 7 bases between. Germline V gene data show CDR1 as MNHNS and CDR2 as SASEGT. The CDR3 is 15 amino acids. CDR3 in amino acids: CASSEDLSSYNEQFF. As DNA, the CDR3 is TGTGCCAGCAGTGAAGACTTGAGCTCCTACAATGAGCAGTTCTTC.